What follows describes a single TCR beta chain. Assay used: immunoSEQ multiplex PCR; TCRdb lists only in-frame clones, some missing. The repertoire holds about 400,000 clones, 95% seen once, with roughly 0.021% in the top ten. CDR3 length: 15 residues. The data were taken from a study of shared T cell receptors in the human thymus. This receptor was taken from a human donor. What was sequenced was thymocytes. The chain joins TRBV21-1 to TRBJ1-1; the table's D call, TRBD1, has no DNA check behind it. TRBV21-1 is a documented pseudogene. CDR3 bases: TGTGCCAGCAGCTGCCCAACAGGAATGAACACTGAAGCTTTCTTT. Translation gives CASSCPTGMNTEAFF.